The source of this TCR beta chain is a study of early T cells in non-severe SARS-CoV-2 infection. Study at large: Bulk RNA isolated from unsorted whole blood underwent sequencing; chains were not paired.

Concerning this clonotype: The antigen is not known.

Study-level findings and limits: VDJdb matching skewed toward anti-spike CD8 responses, missing private and CD4 specificities.

The CDR3 totals 11 residues. Deletions cut 4 bases from V and 7 bases from J, with 8 bases between. CDR1 is SGHTS and CDR2 is YDEGEE in the germline V gene. Individual cDNA molecules were tagged with unique molecular identifiers. TCRdb processed the 5' RACE reads anew with MiXCR; each CDR3 protein has one entry. The table has under 85,000 distinct CDR3 sequences, roughly 13% seen once; the top ten hold roughly 5%. Sequencing was done on a sample of whole blood. The rearrangement joins TRBV5-8 to TRBJ1-1; D remains ambiguous. The sequence derives from an adult who was a healthcare worker with PCR-confirmed SARS-CoV-2 infection or an uninfected control (not recorded which). CDR3 region: CASSPGSEAFF. The CDR3 DNA follows: TGTGCCAGCAGCCCAGGCAGTGAAGCTTTCTTT.